This T cell receptor (beta chain) was found in a study of cytomegalovirus exposure and HLA in healthy donors. The CDR3 runs 15 residues. Trimming at V came to 0 bases and at J to 7 bases, leaving 0 bases not matched to a gene. The germline gives CDR1 SGHRS, CDR2 YFSETQ. Primers for the PCR totalled 60 Vbeta and 13 Jbeta. The repertoire was sequenced with immunoSEQ multiplex PCR; TCRdb's copy has only in-frame clones and lacks some. The sample has some 110,000 clones, around 74% seen once; the top ten hold 1.5% to 2%. This clone was recorded only once. Its antigen remains unknown. Points from the study as a whole: In a later analysis, a missense DCLRE1C variant was linked to TCR beta V- and J-gene trimming.

The genes are TRBV5-1 and TRBJ1-6; TRBD1 matches at 11 bases. The sequenced material came from PBMCs. The clonotype comes from a woman between 18 and 29 years old in good health and CMV-seronegative. DNA for the CDR3: TGCGCCAGCAGCTTGGGGACAGGGGGCAATTCACCCCTCCACTTT. Translated, it gives CASSLGTGGNSPLHF.